This is a list of T cell receptor beta chains from one sample in a study of T cells in Graves' hyperthyroidism and ophthalmopathy. TCRdb independently ran MiXCR on the multiplex PCR reads; one entry per CDR3 protein. This table holds 200,000 to 250,000 distinct CDR3 sequences, about 17% found once. The specimen was blood. The receptors originated from a woman between 18 and 30 years old with Graves' ophthalmopathy. Each CDR3 is given with its conserved first and last residue. The D gene is left open where the match is weak. Rows may omit the clone size; those that give it use once, few, many or a size class.

j_call | v_call | d_call | clone_size | cdr3_aa | cdr3_nt
TRBJ2-2 | TRBV9 | TRBD1 | few | CASSRTGGTGELFF | TGTGCCAGCAGCCGCACAGGGGGGACCGGGGAGCTGTTTTTT
TRBJ1-1 | TRBV12-5 | - | many | CASRMGEWKDTEAFF | TGTGCTAGTCGAATGGGGGAGTGGAAGGACACTGAAGCTTTCTTT
TRBJ2-1 | TRBV13 | - | many | CASSSRDRLGNEQFF | TGTGCCAGCAGCTCTAGGGACCGGTTAGGCAATGAGCAGTTCTTC
TRBJ1-3 | TRBV10-3 | - | - | CATRGDSGNTIYF | TGTGCCACTCGGGGGGACTCTGGAAACACCATATATTTT
TRBJ2-1 | TRBV10-2 | - | many | CASSDRFNEQFF | TGCGCCAGCAGTGACAGGTTCAATGAGCAGTTCTTC
TRBJ1-6 | TRBV5-5 | - | many | CASSRDLGGNSPLHF | TGTGCCAGCAGCCGCGACTTGGGGGGTAATTCACCCCTCCACTTT
TRBJ2-2 | TRBV5-1 | - | - | CASSQGNTGELFF | TGCGCCAGCAGTCAGGGTAACACCGGGGAGCTGTTTTTT
TRBJ1-1 | TRBV28 | - | many | CASSDDRHWNTEAFF | TGTGCCAGCAGTGATGACAGACACTGGAACACTGAAGCTTTCTTT
TRBJ2-2 | TRBV7-9 | - | many | CASSLAQFPGGQMTGELFF | TGTGCCAGCAGCTTAGCGCAATTTCCGGGGGGACAGATGACCGGGGAGCTGTTTTTT
TRBJ2-1 | TRBV7-9 | TRBD2 | - | CASSRALAGGPYNEQFF | TGTGCCAGCAGCCGCGCCCTAGCGGGAGGACCCTACAATGAGCAGTTCTTC
TRBJ1-5 | TRBV20-1 | - | many | CSASGNKPGRTNQPQHF | TGCAGTGCTAGTGGAAATAAACCGGGACGGACAAATCAGCCCCAGCATTTT
TRBJ1-1 | TRBV18 | TRBD1 | many | CASSPTGGGLMNTEAFF | TGTGCCAGCTCTCCTACAGGGGGCGGGTTGATGAACACTGAAGCTTTCTTT
TRBJ2-3 | TRBV18 | - | many | CASSPIERDTQYF | TGTGCCAGCTCACCAATTGAGCGAGATACGCAGTATTTT
TRBJ2-1 | TRBV7-9 | - | many | CASSLEKGVHEQFF | TGTGCCAGCAGCTTAGAAAAAGGGGTTCATGAGCAGTTCTTC
TRBJ2-7 | TRBV4-1 | - | many | CASSQDRDLSYEQYF | TGCGCCAGCAGCCAGGACCGGGACTTAAGCTACGAGCAGTACTTC
TRBJ1-5 | TRBV24-1 | TRBD1 | many | CATSDPGQRLRGNQPQHF | TGTGCCACCAGTGACCCGGGACAGCGATTGAGGGGCAATCAGCCCCAGCATTTT
TRBJ1-4 | TRBV11-1 | - | many | CASSLGGRFGEKLFF | TGTGCCAGCAGCTTAGGTGGGCGGTTCGGCGAAAAACTGTTTTTT
TRBJ1-4 | TRBV6-1 | TRBD1 | many | CASRDQGAANEKLFF | TGTGCCAGCAGAGACCAGGGGGCAGCTAATGAAAAACTGTTTTTT
TRBJ2-1 | TRBV18 | - | many | CASSPDLEGEQFF | TGTGCCAGCTCACCTGACTTGGAAGGTGAGCAGTTCTTC
TRBJ2-3 | TRBV7-2 | TRBD2 | many | CASSPSSGSADTQYF | TGTGCCAGCAGCCCCTCTAGCGGGAGTGCAGATACGCAGTATTTT
TRBJ1-1 | TRBV2 | - | many | CASSEAWGWAFF | TGTGCCAGCAGTGAAGCTTGGGGGTGGGCTTTCTTT
TRBJ1-1 | TRBV7-9 | - | many | CASCREWDTEAFF | TGTGCCAGCTGCCGGGAGTGGGACACTGAAGCTTTCTTT
TRBJ2-5 | TRBV10-2 | TRBD2 | many | CASTLAVGLAGIETQYF | TGCGCCAGCACCCTAGCGGTCGGACTAGCGGGGATAGAGACCCAGTACTTC
TRBJ2-2 | TRBV20-1 | - | many | CSAAGAGRTGELFF | TGCAGTGCGGCCGGGGCGGGCCGCACCGGGGAGCTGTTTTTT
TRBJ1-1 | TRBV7-2 | - | many | CASSLAWAGGTEAFF | TGTGCCAGCAGCTTAGCGTGGGCTGGGGGGACGGAAGCTTTCTTT
TRBJ2-5 | TRBV4-3 | TRBD2 | many | CASSPSRTSGKYQETQYF | TGCGCCAGCAGCCCGTCGAGGACTAGCGGGAAGTACCAAGAGACCCAGTACTTC
TRBJ2-5 | TRBV12-3/TRBV12-4 | TRBD2 | many | CASRGTSGTETQYF | TGTGCCAGCAGGGGGACTAGCGGGACTGAGACCCAGTACTTC
TRBJ2-5 | TRBV4-1 | - | few | CASSQGGTGPLDWETQYF | TGCGCCAGCAGCCAGGGAGGGACAGGACCGCTGGACTGGGAGACCCAGTACTTC
TRBJ2-2 | TRBV19 | TRBD1 | - | CASSMRQGTANTGELFF | TGTGCCAGTAGTATGAGACAGGGGACCGCGAACACCGGGGAGCTGTTTTTT
TRBJ1-2 | TRBV3-1 | - | many | CASSQDRGKGIANYGYTF | TGTGCCAGCAGCCAAGATCGTGGGAAGGGGATCGCTAACTATGGCTACACCTTC
TRBJ1-5 | TRBV20-1 | - | - | CSARGLEGAGQPQHF | TGCAGTGCTAGGGGGTTAGAGGGCGCCGGTCAGCCCCAGCATTTT
TRBJ1-1 | TRBV6-4 | - | many | CASRLEGNTEAFF | TGTGCGTCGCGGTTGGAAGGGAACACTGAAGCTTTCTTT
TRBJ2-5 | TRBV20-1 | - | - | CSARDYGGETQYF | TGCAGTGCTAGAGATTACGGGGGAGAGACCCAGTACTTC
TRBJ1-2 | TRBV2 | - | many | CASSERGLDYGYTF | TGTGCCAGCAGTGAACGGGGGCTGGACTATGGCTACACCTTC
TRBJ2-7 | TRBV27 | TRBD2 | many | CASRGLAPNEQYF | TGTGCCAGCAGGGGACTAGCGCCCAACGAGCAGTACTTC
TRBJ2-7 | TRBV19 | TRBD2 | - | CASSRGTSGRAYEQYF | TGTGCCAGTAGTCGCGGGACTAGCGGGAGGGCCTACGAGCAGTACTTC
TRBJ1-5 | TRBV20-1 | TRBD1 | many | CSASRDRAVQPQHF | TGCAGTGCTTCCCGGGACAGGGCAGTTCAGCCCCAGCATTTT
TRBJ2-2 | TRBV12-3/TRBV12-4 | - | many | CASSLRNTGELFF | TGTGCCAGCAGTTTACGGAACACCGGGGAGCTGTTTTTT
TRBJ2-3 | TRBV19 | TRBD2 | - | CASSIGSSGTQYF | TGTGCCAGTAGTATAGGCTCTAGCGGTACGCAGTATTTT
TRBJ2-1 | TRBV29-1 | - | many | CSVVGDNEQFF | TGCAGCGTTGTGGGGGACAATGAGCAGTTCTTC